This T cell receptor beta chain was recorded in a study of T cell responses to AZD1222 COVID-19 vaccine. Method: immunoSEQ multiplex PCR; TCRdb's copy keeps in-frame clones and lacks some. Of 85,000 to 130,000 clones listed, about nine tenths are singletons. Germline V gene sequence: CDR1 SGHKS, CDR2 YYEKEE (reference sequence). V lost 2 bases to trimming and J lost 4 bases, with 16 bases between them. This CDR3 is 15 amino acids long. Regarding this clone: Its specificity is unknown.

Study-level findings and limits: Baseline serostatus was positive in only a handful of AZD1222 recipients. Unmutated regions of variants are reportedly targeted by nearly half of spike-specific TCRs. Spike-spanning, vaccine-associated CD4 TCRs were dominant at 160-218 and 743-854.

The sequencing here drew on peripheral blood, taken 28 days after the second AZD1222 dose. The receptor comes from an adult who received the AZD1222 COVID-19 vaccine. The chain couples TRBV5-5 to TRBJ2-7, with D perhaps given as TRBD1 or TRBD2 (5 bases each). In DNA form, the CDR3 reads TGTGCCAGCAGCTTAGGCCCGCCAGGGAGTTACGAGCAGTACTTC. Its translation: CASSLGPPGSYEQYF.